This T cell receptor beta chain was recorded in a study of CD8 T cells in Susac syndrome. After extraction with the RNeasy kit, about 0.5 to 1 ug of the RNA was reverse transcribed using random hexamers. Coverage of TCR beta CDR3 amplification by immunoSEQ multiplex PCR extended to 54 Vbeta and 13 Jbeta. TCRdb redid the calling of the immunoSEQ multiplex PCR reads with MiXCR, one entry per CDR3 protein. Of about 140,000 distinct CDR3 sequences detected, approximately 95% appear once; the ten largest clones hold about 0.15%. This sequence originates from a human donor with Susac syndrome. Input material: CD4+ T cells from PBMCs.

DNA for the CDR3: TGCAGTGCCTTGACTAGCGTTACAGATACGCAGTATTTT. Translation: CSALTSVTDTQYF. The chain uses TRBV20-1 and TRBJ2-3, with 8 bases fitting TRBD2. This CDR3 is 13 amino acids long. Germline loops: CDR1 DFQATT, CDR2 SNEGSKA (reference sequence). V was pared by 6 bases and J by 3 bases, with 5 bases of the junction left unmatched.